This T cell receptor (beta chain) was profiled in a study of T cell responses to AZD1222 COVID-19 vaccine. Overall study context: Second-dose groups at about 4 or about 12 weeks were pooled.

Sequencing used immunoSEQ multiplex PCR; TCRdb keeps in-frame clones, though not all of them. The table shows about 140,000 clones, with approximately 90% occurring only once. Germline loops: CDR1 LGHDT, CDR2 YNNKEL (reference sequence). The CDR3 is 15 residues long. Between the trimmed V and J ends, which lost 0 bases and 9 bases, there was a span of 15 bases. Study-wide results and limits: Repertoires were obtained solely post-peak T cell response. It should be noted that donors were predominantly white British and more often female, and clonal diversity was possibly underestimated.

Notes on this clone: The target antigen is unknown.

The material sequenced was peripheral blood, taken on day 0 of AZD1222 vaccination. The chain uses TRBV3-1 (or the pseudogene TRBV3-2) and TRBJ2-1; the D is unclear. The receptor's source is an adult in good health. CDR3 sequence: CASSQETSRRPEQFF. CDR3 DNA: TGTGCCAGCAGCCAAGAAACTTCCCGTCGGCCTGAGCAGTTCTTC.